This T cell receptor (beta chain) was identified during a study of blood T cells in healthy people across ages. Whole-study findings and limits: In older individuals, TCR beta diversity per million T cells was lower, falling roughly linearly with age.

Worth noting for this clonotype: Its specificity is not known.

The study recruited healthy Caucasian donors from Russia who were aged about 6 to 95. V was clipped by 6 bases and J by 0 bases, with 11 bases between them. The CDR3 runs to 15 residues. A J-beta primer mix and a sample-barcoded 5' primer were used in a second PCR of roughly 6 to 11 cycles. TCRdb reanalysed the 5' RACE reads using MiXCR and keeps one entry per CDR3 protein. The sample includes around 800,000 distinct CDR3 sequences, 62% seen only once; the top ten take 25% to 30%. The TCR sequence derives from a man younger than 45 in good health. What was sequenced was blood. The J gene is TRBJ1-4, the V gene TRBV12-3 or TRBV12-4; D is ambiguous. This CDR3 is CASSPPAATNEKLFF. CDR3 sequence (DNA): TGTGCCAGCAGCCCCCCGGCAGCAACTAATGAAAAACTGTTTTTT.